This record concerns one T cell receptor beta chain sequence. This clone has only one observation. Its cognate antigen has yet to be identified. No base quality information exists; no much larger clone differs at one position. The library was built by means of the immunoSEQ multiplex PCR assay. TCRdb took this table from immuneACCESS and kept in-frame rearrangements with V and J called. Such tables lack part of the clones; where checked against another copy, unresolved V genes explain under half of the gap, and the rest is unexplained. The sample table contains 150,000 to 180,000 clones; only one count was recorded for approximately 94% of them. 5.7% of the sample comes from the top ten. This specimen belongs to a study of control samples from healthy donors and cancer patients (dated by TCRdb to 2020 to 2021). The TCR was taken from a man aged 35 to 55 in good health. Sequencing was performed on blood.

Here is the DNA: TGTGCCAGCAGCTCCCAGGGTACAGATACGCAGTATTTT. This sequence encodes CASSSQGTDTQYF. The chain is made from TRBV5-4 and TRBJ2-3; a weak D assignment points to TRBD1 (5 bases agree). V is pared back by 3 bases and J by 3 bases, with 8 bases lying between the germline termini. Reading from cysteine to phenylalanine, the CDR3 counts 13 amino acids. Here the CDR3 DNA is all that survives: 39 bases in frame from base 1. CDR1 SGHNT and CDR2 YYREEE are derived from the germline V gene (reference sequence).